This T cell receptor (beta chain) comes out of a study of T cell clones after liver transplantation. This CDR3 is 15 amino acids long. V dropped 0 bases and J dropped 4 bases, with 12 bases sitting between them. CDR1 and CDR2 from the germline V gene are SGHTS and YDEGEE. The data were produced by immunoSEQ multiplex PCR, yet TCRdb's version contains in-frame clones alone and is incomplete. In the table there are fewer than 70,000 clones, around 75% of which are singletons. This receptor was obtained from a human donor who received a liver transplant. This specimen consisted of CD4+ T cells from blood, obtained before liver transplant. The rearrangement joins TRBV5-8 to TRBJ2-3, with D perhaps TRBD1 (6 bases). The CDR3, as DNA: TGTGCCAGCAGCTTGGGACAGGTTGGGGCAGATACGCAGTATTTT. This sequence encodes CASSLGQVGADTQYF.